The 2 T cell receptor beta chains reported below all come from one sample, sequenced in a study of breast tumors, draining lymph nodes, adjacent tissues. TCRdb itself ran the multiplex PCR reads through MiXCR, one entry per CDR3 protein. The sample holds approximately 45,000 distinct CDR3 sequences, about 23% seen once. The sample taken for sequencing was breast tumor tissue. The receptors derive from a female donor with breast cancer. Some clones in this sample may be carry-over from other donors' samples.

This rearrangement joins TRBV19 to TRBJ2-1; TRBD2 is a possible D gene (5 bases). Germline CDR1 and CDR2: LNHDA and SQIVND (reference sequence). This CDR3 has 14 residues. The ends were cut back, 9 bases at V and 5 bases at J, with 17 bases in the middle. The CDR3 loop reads CASGNRRTDNEQFF. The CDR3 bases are TGTGCCAGCGGGAACAGAAGGACTGACAATGAGCAGTTCTTC.

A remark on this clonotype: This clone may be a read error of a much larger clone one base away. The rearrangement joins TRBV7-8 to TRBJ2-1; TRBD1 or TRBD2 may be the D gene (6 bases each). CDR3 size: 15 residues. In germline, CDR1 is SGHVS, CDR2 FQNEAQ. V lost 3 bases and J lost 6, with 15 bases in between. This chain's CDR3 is CASSFTHGGLNEQFF. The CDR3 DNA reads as TGTGCCAGCAGCTTCACCCACGGGGGCCTCAATGAGCAGTTCTTC.